A selection of T cell receptor beta chains follows, all from one sample in a study of CD8 T cells in ankylosing spondylitis. TCRdb re-analysed the 5' RACE reads in MiXCR, keeping a single row per CDR3 protein. Of under 250,000 distinct CDR3 sequences in the sample, about a quarter were seen once. Input material: blood, either unsorted or a sorted T cell fraction (not recorded which). The receptor source for this set is a male donor with ankylosing spondylitis or in good health (not recorded which). Both conserved end residues are part of each CDR3. D genes are given only for firm matches. A row's size may be missing; if present it is once, few, many or a size class.

many,TRBV20-1,TRBD2,TRBJ2-3,CSATVAGDVNTQYF,TGCAGTGCTACCGTAGCGGGAGACGTGAATACGCAGTATTTT
once,TRBV7-9,NA,TRBJ2-3,CASSSRGSNSTDTQYF,TGTGCCAGCAGCTCTAGAGGATCCAATAGCACAGATACGCAGTATTTT
few,TRBV5-1,TRBD2,TRBJ2-3,CASSSGTSEGDTQYF,TGCGCCAGCAGCTCAGGGACTAGCGAGGGGGATACGCAGTATTTT
many,TRBV29-1,NA,TRBJ2-7,CSVAGTQGYEQYF,TGCAGCGTCGCCGGGACTCAAGGGTACGAGCAGTACTTC
NA,TRBV12-3/TRBV12-4,NA,TRBJ2-7,CASSLWGRYF,TGTGCCAGCAGTTTGTGGGGGCGGTACTTC
many,TRBV4-3,TRBD1,TRBJ2-2,CASSNDRGLGELFF,TGCGCCAGCAGCAATGACAGGGGGCTGGGGGAGCTGTTTTTT
once,TRBV20-1,TRBD2,TRBJ2-7,CSASPTSGAYEQYF,TGCAGTGCTAGCCCCACTAGCGGGGCCTACGAGCAGTACTTC
many,TRBV14,NA,TRBJ2-5,CASSQVIEPKETQYF,TGTGCCAGCAGCCAAGTAATAGAGCCGAAAGAGACCCAGTACTTC
NA,TRBV20-1,TRBD1,TRBJ1-1,CSAGYRGHTEAFF,TGCAGTGCTGGCTACAGGGGACACACTGAAGCTTTCTTT
many,TRBV5-1,TRBD1,TRBJ2-1,CASSLSGTGPRNEQFF,TGCGCCAGCAGCTTGTCCGGGACAGGGCCGCGCAATGAGCAGTTCTTC
NA,TRBV7-2,NA,TRBJ2-5,CASSLAGARGETQYF,TGTGCCAGCAGCTTAGCAGGGGCAAGAGGAGAGACCCAGTACTTC
NA,TRBV12-3/TRBV12-4,NA,TRBJ2-7,CASSLDTGRNYEQYF,TGTGCCAGCAGTTTAGACACGGGACGTAACTACGAGCAGTACTTC
NA,TRBV29-1,TRBD2,TRBJ2-5,CSVRTLADKETQYF,TGCAGCGTTCGAACACTAGCGGACAAAGAGACCCAGTACTTC
NA,TRBV7-9,TRBD1,TRBJ2-3,CASSLVDRTSTDTQYF,TGTGCCAGCAGCTTAGTGGACAGGACTAGCACAGATACGCAGTATTTT
many,TRBV27,TRBD2,TRBJ2-5,CASRPSGIETQYF,TGTGCCAGCAGGCCTAGCGGGATTGAGACCCAGTACTTC
many,TRBV29-1,TRBD2,TRBJ2-3,CSATTSGTDTQYF,TGCAGCGCCACGACTAGCGGCACAGATACGCAGTATTTT
NA,TRBV27,NA,TRBJ2-7,CASSPRFGGNSYEQYF,TGTGCCAGCAGCCCCCGCTTCGGCGGCAACTCCTACGAGCAGTACTTC
many,TRBV5-1,NA,TRBJ2-3,CASSPLGGVRDTQYF,TGCGCCAGCAGCCCTCTGGGGGGAGTGAGAGATACGCAGTATTTT
few,TRBV11-2,NA,TRBJ1-1,CASSLAYAEAFF,TGTGCCAGCAGCTTAGCTTACGCTGAAGCTTTCTTT
few,TRBV7-2,NA,TRBJ2-7,CASSRTNIAARPYEQYF,TGTGCCAGCAGCCGTACCAATATAGCGGCGAGACCCTACGAGCAGTACTTC
NA,TRBV12-3/TRBV12-4,TRBD1,TRBJ1-1,CASRLQGVTTEAFF,TGTGCCAGCAGACTCCAGGGGGTCACCACTGAAGCTTTCTTT
many,TRBV5-1,NA,TRBJ2-5,CASSLGGQLQETQYF,TGCGCCAGCAGCTTGGGGGGGCAGCTTCAAGAGACCCAGTACTTC
many,TRBV4-3,TRBD1,TRBJ2-5,CASSPRPGQWETQYF,TGCGCCAGCAGCCCTAGGCCGGGACAGTGGGAGACCCAATACTTC
many,TRBV12-3/TRBV12-4,NA,TRBJ1-1,CASTLRGGDTEAFF,TGTGCCAGCACCCTACGGGGAGGTGACACTGAAGCTTTCTTT
NA,TRBV5-6,NA,TRBJ1-5,CASSREVNQPQHF,TGTGCCAGCAGCAGAGAGGTCAATCAGCCCCAGCATTTT
few,TRBV3-1,NA,TRBJ2-3,CASSQGGETWDTQYF,TGTGCCAGCAGCCAGGGCGGGGAAACTTGGGATACGCAGTATTTT
many,TRBV29-1,TRBD1,TRBJ2-7,CSVEGEGDRGYEQYF,TGCAGCGTTGAAGGGGAGGGGGACAGGGGCTACGAGCAGTACTTC
once,TRBV10-3,TRBD2,TRBJ2-2,CAIRPGLGGKGELFF,TGTGCCATCAGACCAGGACTAGGAGGGAAAGGGGAGCTGTTTTTT
NA,TRBV20-1,TRBD2,TRBJ2-5,CSAMGLAGSEETQYF,TGCAGTGCAATGGGACTAGCGGGCTCCGAAGAGACCCAGTACTTC
many,TRBV10-3,NA,TRBJ2-1,CAAQGSYNEQFF,TGTGCCGCCCAGGGGTCCTACAATGAGCAGTTCTTC
few,TRBV12-3/TRBV12-4,NA,TRBJ2-3,CASSSAGRSTDTQYF,TGTGCCAGCAGTTCCGCGGGACGGAGCACAGATACGCAGTATTTT
few,TRBV4-3,TRBD2,TRBJ2-7,CASSQVSGGEQYF,TGCGCCAGCAGCCAAGTTAGCGGGGGGGAGCAGTACTTC
many,TRBV20-1,TRBD2,TRBJ2-7,CSARGGRGDYEQYF,TGCAGTGCTAGAGGTGGGCGGGGGGACTACGAGCAGTACTTC
many,TRBV6-2/TRBV6-3,NA,TRBJ2-2,CASTRIGELFF,TGTGCCAGCACCCGTATCGGGGAGCTGTTTTTT
many,TRBV29-1,TRBD1,TRBJ1-2,CSASGQGVLGHYGYTF,TGCAGCGCTTCCGGACAGGGCGTATTGGGACACTATGGCTACACCTTC
many,TRBV10-3,TRBD2,TRBJ2-3,CATNQREAQDTQYF,TGTGCCACGAACCAGCGGGAGGCCCAAGATACGCAGTATTTT
NA,TRBV25-1,TRBD1,TRBJ2-7,CASSERDAGGTKF,TGTGCCAGCAGTGAAAGGGATGCAGGGGGAACAAAATTC
NA,TRBV18,TRBD1,TRBJ2-3,CASSPPVKGQGTDTQYF,TGTGCCAGCTCACCACCTGTCAAGGGACAGGGCACAGATACGCAGTATTTT
NA,TRBV20-1,TRBD1,TRBJ1-6,CSAEGQAGGHSPLHF,TGCAGTGCTGAGGGACAGGCCGGTGGGCATTCACCCCTCCACTTT
many,TRBV29-1,NA,TRBJ1-1,CSVEEWGVDTEAFF,TGCAGCGTTGAAGAGTGGGGGGTTGACACTGAAGCTTTCTTT
few,TRBV20-1,NA,TRBJ2-5,CSARTGGSAETQYF,TGCAGTGCTAGAACCGGGGGCTCGGCAGAGACCCAGTACTTC
NA,TRBV6-1,NA,TRBJ2-3,CASSAGVGDTQYF,TGTGCCAGCAGTGCCGGTGTGGGAGATACGCAGTATTTT
many,TRBV12-3/TRBV12-4,NA,TRBJ2-2,CASSPGQNTGELFF,TGTGCCAGCAGCCCGGGACAGAACACCGGGGAGCTGTTTTTT
many,TRBV16,TRBD2,TRBJ2-5,CASSHSSGRLGETQYF,TGTGCCAGCAGCCACTCTAGCGGGAGATTGGGAGAGACCCAGTACTTC
NA,TRBV15,NA,TRBJ2-5,CATSRRDLQETQYF,TGTGCCACCAGCCGCAGGGACCTCCAAGAGACCCAGTACTTC
many,TRBV20-1,TRBD1,TRBJ1-6,CSAREGIDRAANSPLHF,TGCAGTGCTAGGGAAGGGATCGACAGGGCGGCAAATTCACCCCTCCACTTT
NA,TRBV20-1,TRBD1,TRBJ2-3,CSARTGTGDFGDTQYF,TGCAGTGCTAGAACCGGGACAGGAGACTTTGGGGATACGCAGTATTTT
NA,TRBV25-1,NA,TRBJ1-1,CASKGGSWGPAFF,TGTGCCAGCAAGGGCGGGAGTTGGGGCCCGGCTTTCTTT
NA,TRBV29-1,TRBD1,TRBJ2-3,CSARQGVDTQYF,TGCAGCGCCCGACAGGGGGTAGATACGCAGTATTTT
NA,TRBV5-1,TRBD2,TRBJ2-1,CASSLEGLAGYNEQFF,TGCGCCAGCAGCTTGGAGGGACTAGCGGGTTACAATGAGCAGTTCTTC
many,TRBV6-1,TRBD1,TRBJ1-6,CASRPGQGSSPLHF,TGTGCCAGCAGACCGGGACAGGGGAGTTCACCCCTCCACTTT